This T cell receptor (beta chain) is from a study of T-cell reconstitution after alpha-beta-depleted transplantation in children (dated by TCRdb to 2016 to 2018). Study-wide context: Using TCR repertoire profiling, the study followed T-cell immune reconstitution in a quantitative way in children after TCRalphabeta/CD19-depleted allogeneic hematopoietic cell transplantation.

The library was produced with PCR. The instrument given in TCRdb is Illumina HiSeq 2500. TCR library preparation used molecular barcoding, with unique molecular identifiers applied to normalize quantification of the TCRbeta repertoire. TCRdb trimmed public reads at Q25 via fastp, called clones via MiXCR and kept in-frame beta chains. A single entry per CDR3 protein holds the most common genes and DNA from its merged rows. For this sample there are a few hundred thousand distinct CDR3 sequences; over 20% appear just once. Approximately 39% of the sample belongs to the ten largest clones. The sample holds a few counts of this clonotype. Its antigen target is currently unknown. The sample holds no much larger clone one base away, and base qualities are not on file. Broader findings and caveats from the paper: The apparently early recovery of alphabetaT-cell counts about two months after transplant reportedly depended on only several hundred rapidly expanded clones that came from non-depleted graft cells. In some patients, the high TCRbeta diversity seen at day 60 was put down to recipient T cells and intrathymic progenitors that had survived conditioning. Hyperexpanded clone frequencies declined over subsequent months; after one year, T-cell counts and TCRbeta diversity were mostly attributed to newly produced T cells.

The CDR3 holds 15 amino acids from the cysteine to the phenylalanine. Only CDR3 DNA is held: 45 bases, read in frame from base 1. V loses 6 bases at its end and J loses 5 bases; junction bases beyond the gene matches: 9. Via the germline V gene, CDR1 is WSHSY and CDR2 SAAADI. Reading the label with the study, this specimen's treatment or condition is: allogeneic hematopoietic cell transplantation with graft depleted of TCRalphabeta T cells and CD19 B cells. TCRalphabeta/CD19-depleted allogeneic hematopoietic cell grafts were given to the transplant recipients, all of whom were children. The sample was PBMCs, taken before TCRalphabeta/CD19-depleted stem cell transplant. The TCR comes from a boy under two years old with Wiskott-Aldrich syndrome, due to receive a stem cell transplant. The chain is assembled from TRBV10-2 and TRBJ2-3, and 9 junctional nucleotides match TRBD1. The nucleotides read TGCGCCAGCAGAGCCTGGGACAGGGAAATAGATACGCAGTATTTT. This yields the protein CASRAWDREIDTQYF.